These 13 T cell receptor beta chains were sequenced from one sample in a study of response to subunit inactivated influenza vaccine. TCRdb processed the RT-PCR reads anew with MiXCR; each CDR3 protein has one entry. The table has 630,000 or so distinct CDR3 sequences, about a sixth seen once. The specimen was PBMCs from blood, collected 11 to 12 days after vaccination. The receptors here all came from a man between 50 and 59 years old who received an inactivated influenza vaccine.

The chain is built from TRBV2 and TRBJ2-5; no clear D gene. Germline lookup yields CDR1 SNHLY and CDR2 FYNNEI. The length of the CDR3 is 12 residues. Trimming left V 7 bases short and J 4 bases short, with 10 bases between. The CDR3 reads CASTFDGETQYF. In DNA form, the CDR3 reads TGTGCCAGCACTTTTGATGGAGAGACCCAGTACTTC.

CDR3 loop: CSARWGRRTHYNSPLHF. DNA for the CDR3: TGCAGTGCTAGATGGGGGAGACGGACCCACTATAATTCACCCCTCCACTTT. This chain joins TRBV20-1 and TRBJ1-6; weak D call: TRBD1 (5 bases). This CDR3 has 17 residues. CDR1 and CDR2 (germline): DFQATT, SNEGSKA (reference sequence). With 2 bases removed from V and 3 bases from J, the gap between germline ends came to 17 bases.

On this clonotype: Since a much larger clone is just one base distant, this may be a read error. J is TRBJ1-2 and V is TRBV13; 7 nucleotides align to TRBD1. V shed 5 bases, J shed 3 bases, and the junction held 3 bases outside the gene matches. Germline V CDR1 and CDR2: PRHDT, FYEKMQ (reference sequence). CDR3 size: 13 residues. CDR3 in DNA: TGTGCCAGCAGCATAGACAGGGACTATGGCTACACCTTC. It encodes CASSIDRDYGYTF.

The table lists this clonotype with a few counts. V gene TRBV12-3 or TRBV12-4 combines with J gene TRBJ2-7; D unclear. The V gene lost 4 bases and the J gene lost 5 bases, with 15 bases spanning the gap. There are 14 residues in the CDR3. CDR3 bases: TGTGCCAGCAGTTCCACCTTTGCGGTCCACGAGCAGTACTTC. The encoded protein is CASSSTFAVHEQYF.

A single count supports this clonotype. This chain links TRBV5-1 with TRBJ2-3; 8 nucleotides align to TRBD2. This CDR3 is built from 15 residues. In germline, CDR1 is SGHRS, CDR2 YFSETQ. J lost 1 base, V lost 4 bases, and 5 bases had no gene match. Here the CDR3 reads CASSIGGGCTDTQYF. CDR3 DNA sequence: TGCGCCAGCAGCATAGGCGGGGGGTGCACAGATACGCAGTATTTT. Looking up the rest from reference TRBV5-1 and TRBJ2-3 gives the full variable domain: KAGVTQTPRYLIKTRGQQVTLSCSPISGHRSVSWYQQTPGQGLQFLFEYFSETQRNKGNFPGRFSGRQFSNSRSEMNVSTLELGDSALYLCASSIGGGCTDTQYFGPGTRLTVL.

This clonotype showed up just a few times. The chain carries TRBV10-3 and TRBJ2-3, with 12 bases matching TRBD2. The V gene end was trimmed by 2 bases and the J gene end by 6 bases; junction bases not matched to a gene: 3. CDR3 length: 15 residues. Germline lookup yields CDR1 ENHRY and CDR2 SYGVKD. The CDR3 nucleotides are TGTGCCATCAGTGAGACTAGCGGGGGGACTGATACGCAGTATTTT. It specifies CAISETSGGTDTQYF.

This clonotype was recorded a few times. The chain joins TRBV10-3 to TRBJ2-7; D is perhaps TRBD1 (6 bases). Trimming took 2 bases from V and 0 from J, leaving 8 bases between them. Germline CDR1 is ENHRY and CDR2 is SYGVKD. The CDR3 is made up of 14 amino acids. CDR3 sequence reads: CAISETGFSYEQYF. CDR3 bases: TGTGCCATCAGTGAGACAGGGTTCTCCTACGAGCAGTACTTC.

This clonotype has ten or more counts. V gene TRBV12-3 or TRBV12-4 combines with J gene TRBJ2-7; D is unresolved. This CDR3 region has 13 residues. Trimming stripped 3 bases from V and 1 base from J, with 7 bases between. The CDR3 DNA sequence: TGTGCCAGCAGTTTCCGACATTCCTACGAGCAGTACTTC. Protein product: CASSFRHSYEQYF.

This clonotype was seen more than once but under ten times. The rearrangement uses TRBV7-3 and TRBJ2-7; 7 bases align to TRBD2. J was trimmed by 7 bases and V by 1 base; bases with no gene match: 1. Germline CDR1 SGHTA, CDR2 FQGTGA. The CDR3 totals 12 residues. CDR3 loop: CASSLMGGEQYF. The CDR3 DNA is TGTGCCAGCAGCTTAATGGGGGGGGAGCAGTACTTC.

This clonotype appeared many times. This chain uses TRBV24-1 with TRBJ2-3; D may be TRBD1 (5 bases). The germline gives CDR1 KGHDR, CDR2 SFDVKD. V shed 4 bases and J shed 3 bases, with 10 bases lying between them. The CDR3 runs to 14 residues. CDR3 DNA: TGTGCCACCAGTGAGTCCAGGGATACAGATACGCAGTATTTT. Protein sequence: CATSESRDTDTQYF.

V usage is TRBV7-2 and J usage is TRBJ1-2; the match to TRBD1 covers 8 bases. V lost 2 bases, J lost 5 bases, and 7 bases stayed unmatched. This CDR3 has 15 residues. Germline CDR1 and CDR2: SGHTA and FQGNSA. This CDR3 reads CASSLQAQGAYGYTF. Written as DNA, the CDR3 is TGTGCCAGCAGCTTACAAGCCCAGGGGGCATATGGCTACACCTTC.

This sequence joins TRBV7-2 and TRBJ1-4; D unclear. This CDR3 has 15 amino acids. The V gene's germline CDR1 is SGHTA and CDR2 FQGNSA. The V end was cut by 1 base, the J end by 0 bases, with 6 bases between. This CDR3 reads CASSLGPSTNEKLFF. The CDR3 nucleotides are TGTGCCAGCAGCTTAGGGCCGTCAACTAATGAAAAACTGTTTTTT.

This clonotype was seen once. The gene calls are TRBV2 and TRBJ2-1; a possible D gene is TRBD2 (6 bases). The V and J ends lost 3 bases and 7 bases respectively, with 16 bases between them. The CDR3 runs 15 residues. Germline V lookup: CDR1 SNHLY, CDR2 FYNNEI. CDR3 protein: CASSEGSGSVNEQFF. The CDR3 nucleotides are TGTGCCAGCAGTGAGGGTAGCGGCAGTGTAAATGAGCAGTTCTTC.